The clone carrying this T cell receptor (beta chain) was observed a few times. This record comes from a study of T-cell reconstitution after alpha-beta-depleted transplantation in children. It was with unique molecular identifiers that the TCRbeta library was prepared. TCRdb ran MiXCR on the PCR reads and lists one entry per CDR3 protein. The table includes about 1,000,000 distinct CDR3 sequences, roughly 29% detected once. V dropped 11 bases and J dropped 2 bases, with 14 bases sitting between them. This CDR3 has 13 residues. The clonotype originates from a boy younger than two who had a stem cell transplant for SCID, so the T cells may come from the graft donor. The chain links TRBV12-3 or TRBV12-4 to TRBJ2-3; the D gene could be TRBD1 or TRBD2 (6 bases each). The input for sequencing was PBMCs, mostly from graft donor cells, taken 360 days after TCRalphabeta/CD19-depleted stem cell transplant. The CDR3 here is CASVGGNTDTQYF. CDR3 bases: TGTGCCTCCGTAGGGGGGAACACAGATACGCAGTATTTT.